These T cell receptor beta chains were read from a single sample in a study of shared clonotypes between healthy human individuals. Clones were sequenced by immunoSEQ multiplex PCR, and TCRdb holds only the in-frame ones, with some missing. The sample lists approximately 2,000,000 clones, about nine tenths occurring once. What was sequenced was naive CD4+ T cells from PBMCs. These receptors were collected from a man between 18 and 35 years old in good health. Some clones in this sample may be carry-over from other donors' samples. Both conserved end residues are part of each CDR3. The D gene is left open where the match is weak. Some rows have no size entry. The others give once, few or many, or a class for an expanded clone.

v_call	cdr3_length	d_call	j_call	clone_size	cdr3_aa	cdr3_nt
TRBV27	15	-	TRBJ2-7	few	CASSSVASGEYEQYF	TGTGCCAGCAGTTCAGTGGCGTCAGGGGAATACGAGCAGTACTTC
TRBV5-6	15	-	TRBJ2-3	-	CASSLASGSTDTQYF	TGTGCCAGCAGCTTGGCGTCAGGTAGCACAGATACGCAGTATTTT
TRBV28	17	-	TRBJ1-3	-	CASSFSLRLGSGNTIYF	TGTGCCAGCAGTTTCAGCCTCCGGCTGGGATCTGGAAACACCATATATTTT
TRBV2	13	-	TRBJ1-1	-	CASREGSGTEAFF	TGTGCCAGCAGAGAGGGATCGGGCACTGAAGCTTTCTTT
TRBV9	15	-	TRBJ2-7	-	CASSGEGGSSYEQYF	TGTGCCAGCAGCGGGGAAGGGGGTAGCTCCTACGAGCAGTACTTC
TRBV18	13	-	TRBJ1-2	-	CASSPPQNYGYTF	TGTGCCAGCTCACCCCCCCAGAACTATGGCTACACCTTC
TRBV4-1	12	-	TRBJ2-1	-	CASSLLTGPQFF	TGCGCCAGCAGCCTATTAACAGGGCCCCAGTTCTTC
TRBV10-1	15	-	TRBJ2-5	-	CASSDPGKGQVTQYF	TGCGCCAGCAGTGACCCGGGAAAGGGGCAGGTGACCCAGTACTTC
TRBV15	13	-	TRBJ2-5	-	CATSRAGKETQYF	TGTGCCACCAGCAGAGCTGGTAAAGAGACCCAGTACTTC
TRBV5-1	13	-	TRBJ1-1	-	CASSFGAGDEAFF	TGCGCCAGCAGCTTCGGGGCAGGGGATGAAGCTTTCTTT
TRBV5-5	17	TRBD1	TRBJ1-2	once	CASSPDPRQGNNYGYTF	TGTGCCAGCAGCCCGGACCCCCGACAGGGAAATAACTATGGCTACACCTTC
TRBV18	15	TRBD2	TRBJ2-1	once	CASSPQASGNNEQFF	TGTGCCAGCTCCCCCCAGGCTAGCGGAAACAATGAGCAGTTCTTC
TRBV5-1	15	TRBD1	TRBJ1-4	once	CASSRTGTDHEKLFF	TGCGCCAGCAGCCGCACCGGGACAGACCATGAAAAACTGTTTTTT
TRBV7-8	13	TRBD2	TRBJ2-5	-	CASSFSGFETQYF	TGTGCCAGCAGCTTTAGCGGGTTCGAGACCCAGTACTTC
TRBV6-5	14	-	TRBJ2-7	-	CASSYQRFSYEQYF	TGTGCCAGCAGTTATCAGCGGTTCTCCTACGAGCAGTACTTC
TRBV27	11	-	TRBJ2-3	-	CASPAGKMQYF	TGTGCCAGCCCAGCCGGAAAGATGCAGTATTTT
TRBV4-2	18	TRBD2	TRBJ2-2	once	CASSQDVTSGANTGELFF	TGTGCCAGCAGCCAAGATGTGACTAGCGGAGCGAACACCGGGGAGCTGTTTTTT
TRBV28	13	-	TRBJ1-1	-	CASSPRVNTEAFF	TGTGCCAGCAGTCCCCGGGTTAACACTGAAGCTTTCTTT
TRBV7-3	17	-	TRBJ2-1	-	CASSLKPPSIGDNEQFF	TGTGCCAGCAGCTTAAAGCCCCCTTCGATAGGGGACAATGAGCAGTTCTTC
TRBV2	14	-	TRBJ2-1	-	CASSVASRSDEQFF	TGTGCCAGCAGTGTGGCTAGCAGATCCGATGAGCAGTTCTTC
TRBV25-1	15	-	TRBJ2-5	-	CASSEGAGPQETQYF	TGTGCCAGCAGTGAAGGGGCGGGCCCACAAGAGACCCAGTACTTC
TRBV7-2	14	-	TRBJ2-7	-	CASSLLENPYEQYF	TGTGCCAGCAGCTTACTCGAGAACCCCTACGAGCAGTACTTC
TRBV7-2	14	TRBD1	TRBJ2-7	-	CASSRLRGMDEQYF	TGTGCCAGCAGCCGGCTCAGGGGGATGGACGAGCAGTACTTC
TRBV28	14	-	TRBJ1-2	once	CASIPGEVPYGYTF	TGTGCCAGCATCCCAGGGGAAGTTCCCTATGGCTACACCTTC
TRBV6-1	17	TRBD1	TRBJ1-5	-	CASSETGTDYSNQPQHF	TGTGCCAGCAGTGAAACCGGGACAGATTATAGCAATCAGCCCCAGCATTTT
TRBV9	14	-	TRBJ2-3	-	CASSVGYLTDTQYF	TGTGCCAGCAGCGTAGGATATCTTACAGATACGCAGTATTTT
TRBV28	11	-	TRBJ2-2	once	CASRLVGELFF	TGTGCCAGCAGACTAGTCGGGGAGCTGTTTTTT
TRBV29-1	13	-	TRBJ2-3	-	CSARGRFTDTQYF	TGCAGCGCGCGAGGGAGATTCACAGATACGCAGTATTTT
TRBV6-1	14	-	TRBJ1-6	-	CASSPRTIYSPLHF	TGTGCCAGCAGTCCCCGGACAATTTACTCACCCCTCCACTTT
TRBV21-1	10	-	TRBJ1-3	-	CASMGNTIYF	TGTGCCAGCATGGGAAACACCATATATTTT
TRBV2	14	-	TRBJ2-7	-	CASKSGDHSYEQYF	TGTGCCAGCAAATCAGGAGATCATTCTTACGAGCAGTACTTC
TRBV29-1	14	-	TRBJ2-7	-	CSVGDNANSYEQYF	TGCAGCGTCGGGGACAACGCGAACTCCTACGAGCAGTACTTC
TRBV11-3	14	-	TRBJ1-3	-	CASSLSGAGNTIYF	TGTGCCAGCAGCTTATCAGGGGCTGGAAACACCATATATTTT
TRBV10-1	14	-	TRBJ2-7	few	CASSDHRSSYEQYF	TGCGCCAGCAGTGACCACAGGAGCTCCTACGAGCAGTACTTC
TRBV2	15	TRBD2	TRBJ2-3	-	CASSWTSGNTDTQYF	TGTGCCAGCAGTTGGACTAGCGGGAACACAGATACGCAGTATTTT
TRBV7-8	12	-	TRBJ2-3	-	CASSLALDTQYF	TGTGCCAGCAGCTTAGCGCTTGATACGCAGTATTTT
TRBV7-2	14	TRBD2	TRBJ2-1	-	CASSLPTSLDEQFF	TGTGCCAGCAGCCTTCCGACTAGCCTCGATGAGCAGTTCTTC
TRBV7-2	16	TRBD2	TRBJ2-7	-	CASSLTGLAGSYEQYF	TGTGCCAGCAGCTTAACTGGACTAGCGGGATCCTACGAGCAGTACTTC
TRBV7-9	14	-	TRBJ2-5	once	CASSSRGSMETQYF	TGTGCCAGCAGCTCGAGGGGGAGTATGGAGACCCAGTACTTC
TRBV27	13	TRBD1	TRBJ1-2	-	CASRPGQAYGYTF	TGTGCCAGCAGGCCGGGACAGGCCTATGGCTACACCTTC
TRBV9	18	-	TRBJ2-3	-	CASSVGRDTFSSTDTQYF	TGTGCCAGCAGCGTAGGAAGGGACACTTTTTCTAGCACAGATACGCAGTATTTT
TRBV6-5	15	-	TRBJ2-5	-	CASSYSGAGPVAQYF	TGTGCCAGCAGTTACTCTGGTGCGGGGCCTGTGGCCCAGTACTTC
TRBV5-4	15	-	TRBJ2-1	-	CASSLVWQGYNEQFF	TGTGCCAGCAGCTTGGTTTGGCAGGGATACAATGAGCAGTTCTTC
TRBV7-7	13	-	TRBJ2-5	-	CASSLGGGETQYF	TGTGCCAGCAGCTTGGGCGGAGGAGAGACCCAGTACTTC
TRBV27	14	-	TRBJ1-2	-	CASSPRDLGYGYTF	TGTGCCAGCAGTCCGAGGGACCTGGGGTATGGCTACACCTTC
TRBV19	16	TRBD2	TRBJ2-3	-	CASSRLAGVTLGTQYF	TGTGCCAGTAGTAGACTAGCGGGAGTGACTTTAGGTACGCAGTATTTT
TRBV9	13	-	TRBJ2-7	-	CASSVSPDREQYF	TGTGCCAGCAGCGTAAGTCCCGATCGGGAGCAGTACTTC
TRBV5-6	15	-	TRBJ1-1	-	CASSLIGAGSTEAFF	TGTGCCAGCAGCTTAATCGGCGCCGGTAGCACTGAAGCTTTCTTT
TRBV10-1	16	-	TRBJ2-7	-	CASSESPGTPLTEQYF	TGCGCCAGCAGTGAGTCTCCCGGGACCCCCCTAACTGAGCAGTACTTC